The rows below give T cell receptor beta chains drawn from one sample of a study of T cell responses to AZD1222 COVID-19 vaccine. Clones were sequenced by immunoSEQ multiplex PCR, and TCRdb holds only the in-frame ones, with some missing. The sample includes 90,000 to 110,000 clones, approximately 89% of them seen just once. The source was peripheral blood, collected 28 days after the second AZD1222 dose. These receptors all stem from an adult who received the AZD1222 COVID-19 vaccine. Each CDR3 is given with its conserved first and last residue. The D gene is left open where the match is weak. Only some rows state a clone size, as once, few, many or a class for expanded clones.

DNA	CDR3	size	V	J	D
TGTGCCATCCCGAGACCAGGCAACACCGGGGAGCTGTTTTTT	CAIPRPGNTGELFF	.	TRBV6-5	TRBJ2-2	.
TGTGCCAGCAGAAAGGGGGTGGAAAATGAAAAACTGTTTTTT	CASRKGVENEKLFF	.	TRBV7-2	TRBJ1-4	.
TGTGCCAGCAGCGCCCTAGGAGCCTACGACACTGAAGCTTTCTTT	CASSALGAYDTEAFF	.	TRBV9	TRBJ1-1	.
TGTGCCAGCAGTTTGTTTACAGGGCGCAATCAGCCCCAGCATTTT	CASSLFTGRNQPQHF	.	TRBV28	TRBJ1-5	.
TGTGCCAGCTCACTACTAGCGGGATCGGGCGATACGCAGTATTTT	CASSLLAGSGDTQYF	.	TRBV18	TRBJ2-3	TRBD2
TGCAGTGCTAGGGAGGTTCCTGAAGCTTTCTTT	CSAREVPEAFF	few	TRBV20-1	TRBJ1-1	.
TGTGCCAGCAGCTTAGTAGCCGGTCCTTCGGCTATGAACACTGAAGCTTTCTTT	CASSLVAGPSAMNTEAFF	.	TRBV7-2	TRBJ1-1	.
TGTGCCACCAGTGATGGGGATCTCAATGAGCAGTTCTTC	CATSDGDLNEQFF	.	TRBV24-1	TRBJ2-1	.
TGTGCCAGCAGTTCCTGGACGGATGGCTACACCTTC	CASSSWTDGYTF	.	TRBV12-3/TRBV12-4	TRBJ1-2	.
TGTGCCAGCAGTTACTCTGTCGGGACAGGGGGCGCAGACACTGAAGCTTTCTTT	CASSYSVGTGGADTEAFF	.	TRBV6-2/TRBV6-3	TRBJ1-1	TRBD1
TGTGCCAGCAGTCCTCCTGACAGGGGGCTGGGGGGCTACACCTTC	CASSPPDRGLGGYTF	.	TRBV28	TRBJ1-2	TRBD1
TGTGCCTGGAGTGTAGGTGGTGATCAGCCCCAGCATTTT	CAWSVGGDQPQHF	.	TRBV30	TRBJ1-5	.
TGTGCCAGCAGTTTATCAACAGGTATTTCCTACGAGCAGTACTTC	CASSLSTGISYEQYF	.	TRBV27	TRBJ2-7	.
TGTGCCAGCAGTTTTGCCCCGGGAAACACCATATATTTT	CASSFAPGNTIYF	.	TRBV12-3/TRBV12-4	TRBJ1-3	.
TGTGCTAGTGGTCCGGGACGAAGGGAGACCCAGTACTTC	CASGPGRRETQYF	.	TRBV12-5	TRBJ2-5	.
TGTGCCAGCAGTTTGTGGAGGGCCGGTAATGAAAAACTGTTTTTT	CASSLWRAGNEKLFF	.	TRBV28	TRBJ1-4	.
TGTGCCAGCAGCCATCGCGACAGGAACACTGAAGCTTTCTTT	CASSHRDRNTEAFF	.	TRBV16	TRBJ1-1	.
TGTGCCACCAGTACAAGGGGGCGGGTCACCGGGGAGCTGTTTTTT	CATSTRGRVTGELFF	.	TRBV15	TRBJ2-2	TRBD1
TGTGCCAGCAGGTGGCAGGGGGCAACTAATGAAAAACTGTTTTTT	CASRWQGATNEKLFF	.	TRBV2	TRBJ1-4	TRBD1
TGTGCCATCAGTGAGTTTCCTAGTCGGGATGAGCAGTTCTTC	CAISEFPSRDEQFF	few	TRBV10-3	TRBJ2-1	.
TGTGCCAGCAGCTTAGGGGGCGCGGGAGTCACCTACGAGCAGTACTTC	CASSLGGAGVTYEQYF	.	TRBV7-2	TRBJ2-7	TRBD2
TGTGCCAGCAGTTTCGGACTAGCGAACACCGGGGAGCTGTTTTTT	CASSFGLANTGELFF	.	TRBV11-1	TRBJ2-2	TRBD2
TGTGCCAGCAGCGTCGGGACAGGTGCGGCTAATGAAAAACTGTTTTTT	CASSVGTGAANEKLFF	.	TRBV9	TRBJ1-4	TRBD1
TGTGCCAGCAGCCCCTTATATGGCTACACCTTC	CASSPLYGYTF	.	TRBV7-8	TRBJ1-2	.
TGTGCCAGCAGAAACCCCCCCCCGGATACGCAGTATTTT	CASRNPPPDTQYF	.	TRBV6-5	TRBJ2-3	.
TGTGCCAGCAGCGTGGGAATTAATGAAAAACTGTTTTTT	CASSVGINEKLFF	.	TRBV9	TRBJ1-4	.
TGTGCCAGCCGGGGGCTACCCATATCGATCTATGGCTACACCTTC	CASRGLPISIYGYTF	.	TRBV2	TRBJ1-2	.
TGTGCCAGCAGTTACGCTGATAACACCGGGGAGCTGTTTTTT	CASSYADNTGELFF	.	TRBV6-2/TRBV6-3	TRBJ2-2	.
TGTGCAAGTCGCACCTCAGGGGTTCCGGGCACTGAAGCTTTCTTT	CASRTSGVPGTEAFF	.	TRBV12-2	TRBJ1-1	.
TGTGCCAGCAGCGTAGGGGGAAGGGTCGATACGCAGTATTTT	CASSVGGRVDTQYF	.	TRBV9	TRBJ2-3	.
TGCAGCGTTGAAACGTCACACCGGAACACTGAAGCTTTCTTT	CSVETSHRNTEAFF	.	TRBV29-1	TRBJ1-1	.
TGTGCCAGCAGTGAACTAAGGGGCTCCTACGAGCAGTACTTC	CASSELRGSYEQYF	.	TRBV25-1	TRBJ2-7	.
TGTGCCAGTAGTATGCAGGGGGCCGGTCAGCCCCAGCATTTT	CASSMQGAGQPQHF	.	TRBV19	TRBJ1-5	TRBD1
TGTGCCAGCAGCTTATATCCCGACAGGGGCGGCTACACCTTC	CASSLYPDRGGYTF	.	TRBV7-6	TRBJ1-2	TRBD1
TGTGCCAGCAGCTTAGGACGGGGGCCACGCAGTAATACGCAGTATTTT	CASSLGRGPRSNTQYF	.	TRBV7-2	TRBJ2-3	.
TGTGCCAGCAGTGAAGTCCAGGGGAACACTGAAGCTTTCTTT	CASSEVQGNTEAFF	once	TRBV6-1	TRBJ1-1	.
TGTGCCAGCAGTCAAAAAACAGGGAGGAGATACGAGCAGTACTTC	CASSQKTGRRYEQYF	.	TRBV28	TRBJ2-7	.
TGTGCCAGCAGCTCTCCGACAAGGAACACCGGGGAGCTGTTTTTT	CASSSPTRNTGELFF	.	TRBV7-9	TRBJ2-2	.
TGCGCCAGCAGCTCCCTTGCCCCCCCTCCATACCCTACGGATACGCAGTATTTT	CASSSLAPPPYPTDTQYF	.	TRBV5-1	TRBJ2-3	.
TGTGCCAGCAGCGTAGAGGGCAGGGGGTACCAAGAGACCCAGTACTTC	CASSVEGRGYQETQYF	.	TRBV9	TRBJ2-5	TRBD1
TGTGCCAGCAATTGGGTAGCGGGAGGCGGGGAGCTGTTTTTT	CASNWVAGGGELFF	.	TRBV27	TRBJ2-2	TRBD2
TGTGCCAGCAGCACCGGATACGAGCAGTACTTC	CASSTGYEQYF	.	TRBV27	TRBJ2-7	.
TGTGCCAGCTCACCAAATGCATCTGGAAACACCATATATTTT	CASSPNASGNTIYF	.	TRBV18	TRBJ1-3	.
TGTGCCAGCAGTTTAATGGGTTCCTACGAGCAGTACTTC	CASSLMGSYEQYF	.	TRBV12-3/TRBV12-4	TRBJ2-7	.
TGTGCCAGCCGAGGGTTTACCGGGACCCAGCATTTT	CASRGFTGTQHF	.	TRBV28	TRBJ1-5	.
TGTGCCAGCAGCGCTACAGGGGGGAGCTCCTACGAGCAGTACTTC	CASSATGGSSYEQYF	.	TRBV9	TRBJ2-7	TRBD1
TGCAGTGCCATTTCTGATGGCTACACCTTC	CSAISDGYTF	.	TRBV20-1	TRBJ1-2	.
TGTGCCAGCACCATAAGGATACTTGCTCCCCAAGAGACCCAGTACTTC	CASTIRILAPQETQYF	.	TRBV7-2	TRBJ2-5	.
TGTGCCAGCAGCTTTTCATATCGGGGGGGCTACTACAATGAGCAGTTCTTC	CASSFSYRGGYYNEQFF	.	TRBV7-8	TRBJ2-1	TRBD2
TGTGCCAGCAGTGAAGTTGGCACTGAAGCTTTCTTT	CASSEVGTEAFF	.	TRBV2	TRBJ1-1	.
TGCGCCAGCAGCCAGGGACTAGCGAATACCTACAATGAGCAGTTCTTC	CASSQGLANTYNEQFF	.	TRBV4-3	TRBJ2-1	TRBD2
TGTGCCAGCAGCCCCGAGGGGGGATACACTGAAGCTTTCTTT	CASSPEGGYTEAFF	.	TRBV5-4	TRBJ1-1	.
TGTGCCAGCAGCTTGTGGATAGCCGGCTCCTACGAGCAGTACTTC	CASSLWIAGSYEQYF	.	TRBV7-2	TRBJ2-7	.
TGTGCCAGCAGTGAAGCGCTAGTCAAGTACGAGCAGTACTTC	CASSEALVKYEQYF	few	TRBV6-1	TRBJ2-7	.
TGTGCCAGCAGCTTAGAGAAAAGGGCCCGGACTAGTTTATACGAGCAGTACTTC	CASSLEKRARTSLYEQYF	.	TRBV11-2	TRBJ2-7	TRBD2